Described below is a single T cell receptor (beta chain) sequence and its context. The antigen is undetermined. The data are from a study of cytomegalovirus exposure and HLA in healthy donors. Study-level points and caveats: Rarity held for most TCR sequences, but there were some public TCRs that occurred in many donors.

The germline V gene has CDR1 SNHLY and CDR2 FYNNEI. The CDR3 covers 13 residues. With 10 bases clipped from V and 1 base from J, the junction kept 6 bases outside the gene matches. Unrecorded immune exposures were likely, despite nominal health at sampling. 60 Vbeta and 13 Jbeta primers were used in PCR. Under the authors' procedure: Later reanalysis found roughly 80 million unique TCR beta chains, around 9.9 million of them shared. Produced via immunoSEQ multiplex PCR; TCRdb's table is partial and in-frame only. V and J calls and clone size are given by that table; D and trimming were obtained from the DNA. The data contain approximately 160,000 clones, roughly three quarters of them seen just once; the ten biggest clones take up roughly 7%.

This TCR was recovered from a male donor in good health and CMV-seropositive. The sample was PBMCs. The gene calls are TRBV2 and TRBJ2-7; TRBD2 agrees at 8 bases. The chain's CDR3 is CATKGGGSYEQYF. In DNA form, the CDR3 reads TGTGCCACCAAAGGCGGGGGGTCCTACGAGCAGTACTTC.